Below, 25 T cell receptor beta chains from the same sample are listed, as sequenced in a study of blood T cell repertoires in COVID-19. The table came from immunoSEQ multiplex PCR; TCRdb's copy has only in-frame clones and leaves some out. The table has almost 350,000 clones, around 90% seen once; the top ten hold 3% to 4%. Material for sequencing was peripheral blood. The receptor set was obtained from a woman aged 60 to 75 with COVID-19, enrolled during active disease.

The chain carries TRBV7-2 and TRBJ2-3; 11 positions agree with TRBD2. The CDR3 has 16 residues. Trimming took 5 bases from V and 5 from J; bases not matched to a gene: 9. Per germline, CDR1 SGHTA and CDR2 FQGNSA. CDR3 nucleotide sequence: TGTGCCAGCAGCCCCCTACTAGCGGGGGTGGGAGATACGCAGTATTTT. It specifies CASSPLLAGVGDTQYF.

V gene TRBV11-2 combines with J gene TRBJ1-4; possible D gene TRBD1, 5 bases. The germline V and J ends were trimmed by 3 bases and 8 bases, with 10 bases remaining between them. The germline V gene encodes CDR1 SGHAT and CDR2 FQNNGV. CDR3 size: 13 residues. CDR3 coding DNA: TGTGCCAGCAGCTTTCTAACAGGCGAAAAACTGTTTTTT. As protein: CASSFLTGEKLFF. Combining the CDR3 with reference TRBV11-2 and TRBJ1-4 gives the whole variable domain EAGVAQSPRYKIIEKRQSVAFWCNPISGHATLYWYQQILGQGPKLLIQFQNNGVVDDSQLPKDRFSAERLKGVDSTLKIQPAKLEDSAVYLCASSFLTGEKLFFGSGTQLSVL.

The chain employs TRBV30 and TRBJ2-7, with a weak D call TRBD1 (5 bases). V lost 0 bases and J lost 5, with 17 bases in between. Germline-derived CDR1 and CDR2 are GTSNPN and SVGIG (reference sequence). This CDR3 comprises 15 residues. CDR3 in amino acids: CAWSVKGQGVHEQYF. CDR3 coding DNA: TGTGCCTGGAGTGTAAAGGGTCAGGGTGTCCACGAGCAGTACTTC. The whole variable domain, remainder taken from reference TRBV30 and TRBJ2-7, is SQTIHQWPATLVQPVGSPLSLECTVEGTSNPNLYWYRQAAGRGLQLLFYSVGIGQISSEVPQNLSASRPQDRQFILSSKKLLLSDSGFYLCAWSVKGQGVHEQYFGPGTRLTVT.

The rearrangement links TRBV7-2 to TRBJ1-1; TRBD1 matches 8 bases. CDR1 and CDR2 from the germline V gene are SGHTA and FQGNSA. The length of the CDR3 is 14 residues. The junction had 7 bases not matched to a gene; V was cut back by 5 bases and J by 5 bases. This CDR3 reads CASSPRTGITEAFF. The CDR3 nucleotides are TGTGCCAGCAGCCCGCGGACAGGGATAACTGAAGCTTTCTTT.

The chain joins TRBV7-7 to TRBJ1-4; D unclear. The CDR3 sequence is 13 residues long. The ends were cut back, 6 bases at V and 0 bases at J, with 5 bases in the middle. The germline CDR1 and CDR2 sequences are SSHAT and FNYEAQ (reference sequence). CDR3 loop: CASSPSTNEKLFF. In nucleotides, the CDR3 is TGTGCCAGCAGTCCATCAACTAATGAAAAACTGTTTTTT.

The chain carries TRBV5-1 and TRBJ1-2; 9 bases align to TRBD1. In germline, CDR1 is SGHRS, CDR2 YFSETQ. There are 15 residues in the CDR3. V lost 1 base to trimming and J lost 3 bases; unmatched junction nucleotides: 4. The CDR3: CASSLSRTGDYGYTF. The DNA for the CDR3 is TGCGCCAGCAGCTTGTCCAGGACAGGGGACTATGGCTACACCTTC.

The V and J genes are TRBV7-9 and TRBJ1-1, with 8 bases matching TRBD1. Germline V lookup: CDR1 SEHNR, CDR2 FQNEAQ (reference sequence). CDR3 length: 14 amino acids. The ends lost 6 bases at V and 7 bases at J; junction bases unmatched: 10. This CDR3 reads CASSTQGARDEAFF. The CDR3 nucleotides read TGTGCCAGCAGTACCCAGGGGGCTAGGGATGAAGCTTTCTTT.

The chain couples TRBV5-1 to TRBJ1-3, with a tentative D call TRBD1 (5 bases). Germline assignment: CDR1 SGHRS and CDR2 YFSETQ. The CDR3 is 16 residues long. Between the trimmed V and J ends, which lost 0 bases and 0 bases, there was a span of 10 bases. DNA for the CDR3: TGCGCCAGCAGCTTGGCCGGGACTGTCTCTGGAAACACCATATATTTT. Translated: CASSLAGTVSGNTIYF.

This rearrangement joins TRBV9 to TRBJ2-3; tentative D call: TRBD1 (6 bases). Germline V gene data show CDR1 as SGDLS and CDR2 as YYNGEE. Trimming cost V 1 base and J 10 bases, with 13 bases left between them. CDR3 length: 13 amino acids. DNA for the CDR3: TGTGCCAGCAGCGTATCAGGACAGATAGCGCAGTATTTT. It encodes CASSVSGQIAQYF.

V usage is TRBV5-1 and J usage is TRBJ2-2; D is uncertain. CDR3 size: 16 residues. Trimming took 1 base from V and 5 from J, leaving 15 bases between them. Germline V lookup: CDR1 SGHRS, CDR2 YFSETQ. The DNA of the CDR3 is TGCGCCAGCAGCTTGCCCACGGGTGATGGAACCGGGGAGCTGTTTTTT. Its protein product is CASSLPTGDGTGELFF.

V and J are TRBV6-5 and TRBJ1-1; 7 positions match TRBD1. The CDR3 loop spans 14 amino acids. Germline V gene sequence: CDR1 MNHEY, CDR2 SVGAGI. V gave up 6 bases and J gave up 0 bases; unmatched junction bases: 4. The CDR3 spells CASRFGQVNTEAFF. The DNA of the CDR3 is TGTGCCAGCAGATTCGGACAGGTGAACACTGAAGCTTTCTTT.

The chain employs TRBV18 and TRBJ2-7, with 10 bases lining up with TRBD1. Trimming at V came to 5 bases and at J to 3 bases, leaving 4 bases not matched to a gene. Germline CDR1 KGHSH, CDR2 LQKENI. The CDR3 is 14 amino acids. CDR3 region: CASSTGTGDYEQYF. CDR3 nucleotide sequence: TGTGCCAGCTCAACGGGGACAGGGGACTACGAGCAGTACTTC. Full variable domain (outside the CDR3, taken from reference TRBV18 and TRBJ2-7): NAGVMQNPRHLVRRRGQEARLRCSPMKGHSHVYWYRQLPEEGLKFMVYLQKENIIDESGMPKERFSAEFPKEGPSILRIQQVVRGDSAAYFCASSTGTGDYEQYFGPGTRLTVT.

Notes on this clone: The same CDR3 can be traced to other DNA sequences in this sample. J is TRBJ2-2 and V is TRBV5-1; TRBD1 is a possible D gene (6 bases). This CDR3 is built from 14 residues. V shed 2 bases and J shed 2 bases, with 7 bases lying between them. Germline V gives CDR1 SGHRS, CDR2 YFSETQ. CDR3: CASSLQGNTGELFF. CDR3 coding DNA: TGCGCCAGCAGCTTACAGGGTAACACCGGGGAGCTGTTTTTT.

The chain joins TRBV5-1 to TRBJ2-7; D assignment may be TRBD1 or TRBD2 (5 bases each). CDR1 SGHRS and CDR2 YFSETQ come from the germline V gene. The ends were cut back, 4 bases at V and 3 bases at J, with 20 bases in the middle. The CDR3 is made up of 16 amino acids. The CDR3 DNA sequence: TGCGCCAGCAGCGTGGACTCTCCAGGGTCCCACTACGAGCAGTACTTC. Protein sequence: CASSVDSPGSHYEQYF.

The chain has TRBV21-1 and TRBJ1-2. TRBV21-1 is described as a pseudogene. CDR3 size: 14 residues. DNA of the CDR3: TGTGCCAGCAGCAAATCGGGAGCTCCCTATGGCTACACCTTC. This translates into CASSKSGAPYGYTF.

The chain has TRBV9 and TRBJ1-6, with 8 bases lining up with TRBD1. The length of the CDR3 is 15 residues. The germline V gene encodes CDR1 SGDLS and CDR2 YYNGEE. V shed 4 bases and J 7 bases; nucleotides not matched to a gene: 7. CDR3 in amino acids: CASSPGQVRNSPLHF. In DNA form, the CDR3 reads TGTGCCAGCAGCCCGGGACAGGTTCGAAATTCACCCCTCCACTTT.

V and J are TRBV5-4 and TRBJ1-1, with D unresolved. CDR3 length equals 13 residues. From germline, CDR1 is SGHNT and CDR2 YYREEE (reference sequence). Trimming pared 5 bases from V and 6 bases from J, leaving 14 bases between. The CDR3 reads CASSFGREAEAFF. The CDR3 DNA is TGTGCCAGCAGTTTTGGGAGAGAGGCTGAAGCTTTCTTT.

This clone has just one count. The CDR3 coding sequence is TGTGCCAGCAGCTTAGGTCTAGCAGATACGCAGTATTTT. It codes for CASSLGLADTQYF. The J gene is TRBJ2-3, the V gene TRBV7-6; no clear D. The germline CDR1 and CDR2 sequences are SGHVS and FNYEAQ. The length of the CDR3 is 13 residues. V lost 1 base to trimming and J lost 4 bases, with 6 bases between them.

Written as DNA, the CDR3 is TGCGCCAGCAGCTTGGCGCGTCCTGCCAGGGAGCAGTACTTC. This sequence encodes CASSLARPAREQYF. This chain connects TRBV5-1 to TRBJ2-7; no definite D call. This CDR3 contains 14 residues. V gave up 0 bases and J gave up 7 bases, with 14 bases separating them. Germline-derived CDR1 and CDR2 are SGHRS and YFSETQ.

The gene calls are TRBV2 and TRBJ1-2, with D maybe TRBD1 (6 bases). CDR3 length: 12 amino acids. Per germline, CDR1 SNHLY and CDR2 FYNNEI. The V and J ends lost 4 bases and 6 bases respectively, with 9 bases between them. The CDR3 sequence is CASSAGVDGYTF. The CDR3 DNA reads as TGTGCCAGCAGTGCAGGGGTTGATGGCTACACCTTC.

The chain has TRBV12-5 and TRBJ1-5; TRBD1 aligns across 9 bases. There are 17 residues in the CDR3. The germline V gene encodes CDR1 LGHNT and CDR2 FRNRAP. The V gene end was trimmed by 5 bases and the J gene end by 1 base; junction bases not matched to a gene: 9. The CDR3 DNA reads TGTGCTAGTGGTGTCCCGGGACAGGGCCTGAGCAATCAGCCCCAGCATTTT. Translating gives CASGVPGQGLSNQPQHF.

The chain links TRBV19 to TRBJ1-5; 8 bases map to TRBD1. Germline V CDR1 and CDR2: LNHDA, SQIVND (reference sequence). V was clipped by 5 bases and J by 9 bases; unmatched bases: 6. The CDR3 has 13 residues. CDR3 region: CASSPDRERPQHF. The CDR3 DNA reads as TGTGCCAGTAGTCCGGACAGGGAACGGCCCCAGCATTTT.

The V and J genes are TRBV3-1 (or the pseudogene TRBV3-2) and TRBJ1-4; no firm D call. Germline values: CDR1 LGHDT, CDR2 YNNKEL (reference sequence). This CDR3 has 14 residues. The ends were cut back, 1 base at V and 7 bases at J, with 10 bases in the middle. Here the CDR3 reads CASSQGLSAEKLFF. CDR3 nucleotide sequence: TGTGCCAGCAGCCAAGGACTAAGCGCTGAAAAACTGTTTTTT.

The J gene is TRBJ1-1, the V gene TRBV30, with a possible D match to TRBD1 (5 bases). Trimming took 4 bases from V and 6 from J, leaving 12 bases between them. The CDR3 is made up of 12 amino acids. Germline V lookup: CDR1 GTSNPN, CDR2 SVGIG (reference sequence). CDR3 amino acids: CAWIMWGAEAFF. The CDR3 region has the DNA TGTGCCTGGATTATGTGGGGCGCTGAAGCTTTCTTT. Full variable domain (outside the CDR3, taken from reference TRBV30 and TRBJ1-1): SQTIHQWPATLVQPVGSPLSLECTVEGTSNPNLYWYRQAAGRGLQLLFYSVGIGQISSEVPQNLSASRPQDRQFILSSKKLLLSDSGFYLCAWIMWGAEAFFGQGTRLTVV.

The chain is built from TRBV18 and TRBJ2-7; D may be TRBD2 (6 bases). Trimming stripped 6 bases from V and 3 bases from J, with 21 bases between. CDR1 is KGHSH, CDR2 LQKENI, per germline. The CDR3 covers 16 residues. CDR3 nucleotides: TGTGCCAGCTCCCGAGGCGGGGCAGTGGGTCACTACGAGCAGTACTTC. Its protein product is CASSRGGAVGHYEQYF.